In this sample, the clone carrying this T cell receptor beta chain turned up many times. These data are taken from a study of T-cell reconstitution after alpha-beta-depleted transplantation in children. Preparation of the TCRbeta library was carried out with unique molecular identifiers. MiXCR, applied by TCRdb to the PCR reads, yields one record per CDR3 protein. The data hold about 92,000 distinct CDR3 sequences, with 12% observed a single time. Germline V gene lookup returns CDR1 LGHNA and CDR2 YSLEER. V shed 0 bases and J 5 bases; nucleotides not matched to a gene: 4. This CDR3 is built from 15 residues.

The chain links TRBV4-3 to TRBJ2-1; 7 nucleotides align to TRBD2. The specimen comprised PBMCs from the stem cell graft donor, sampled from the stem cell graft. The sequence derives from a human donor who donated a stem cell graft to a child with inherited bone marrow failure. CDR3 nucleotide sequence: TGCGCCAGCAGCCAAGACGAGCGGGAAAACAATGAGCAGTTCTTC. It codes for CASSQDERENNEQFF.